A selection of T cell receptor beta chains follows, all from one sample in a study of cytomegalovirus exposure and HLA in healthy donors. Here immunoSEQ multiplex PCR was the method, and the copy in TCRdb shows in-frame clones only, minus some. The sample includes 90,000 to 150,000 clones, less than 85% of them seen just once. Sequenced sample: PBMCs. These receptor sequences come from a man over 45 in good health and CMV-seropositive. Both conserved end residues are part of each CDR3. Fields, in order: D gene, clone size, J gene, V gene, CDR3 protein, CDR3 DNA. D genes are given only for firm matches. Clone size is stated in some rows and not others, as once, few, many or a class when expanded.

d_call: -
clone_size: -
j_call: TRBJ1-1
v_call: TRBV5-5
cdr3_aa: CASSLLVRQGFTEAFF
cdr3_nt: TGTGCCAGCAGCCTCCTGGTCAGGCAGGGTTTTACTGAAGCTTTCTTT

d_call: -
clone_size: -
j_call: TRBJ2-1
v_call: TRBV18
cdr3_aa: CASSPQQDNEQFF
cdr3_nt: TGTGCCAGCTCACCTCAACAGGACAATGAGCAGTTCTTC

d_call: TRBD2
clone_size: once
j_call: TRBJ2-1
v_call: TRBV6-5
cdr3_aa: CASSYPPGLATNEQFF
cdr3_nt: TGTGCCAGCAGTTACCCTCCGGGACTAGCGACCAATGAGCAGTTCTTC

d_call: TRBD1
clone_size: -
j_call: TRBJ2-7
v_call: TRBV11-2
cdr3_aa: CASSLGDSGEQYF
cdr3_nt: TGTGCCAGCAGCTTAGGGGACAGCGGAGAGCAGTACTTC

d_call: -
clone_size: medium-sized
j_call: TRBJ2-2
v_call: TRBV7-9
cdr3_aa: CASSLVGKVTGELFF
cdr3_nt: TGTGCCAGCAGCTTAGTCGGGAAGGTGACCGGGGAGCTGTTTTTT

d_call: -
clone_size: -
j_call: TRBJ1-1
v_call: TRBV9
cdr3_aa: CASSVGGAQNTEAFF
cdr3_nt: TGTGCCAGCAGCGTTGGGGGGGCCCAGAACACTGAAGCTTTCTTT

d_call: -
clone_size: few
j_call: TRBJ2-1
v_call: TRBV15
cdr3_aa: CATSSARSSYNEQFF
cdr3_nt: TGTGCCACCAGCAGTGCCCGGAGCTCCTACAATGAGCAGTTCTTC

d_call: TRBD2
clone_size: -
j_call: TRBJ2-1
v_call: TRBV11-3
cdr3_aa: CASRGLAGGLYNEQFF
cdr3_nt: TGTGCCAGCCGCGGACTAGCGGGGGGTCTTTACAATGAGCAGTTCTTC

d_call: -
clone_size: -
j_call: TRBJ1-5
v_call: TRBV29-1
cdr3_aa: CSAPGAGFSNQPQHF
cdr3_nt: TGCAGCGCGCCAGGGGCAGGATTCAGCAATCAGCCCCAGCATTTT

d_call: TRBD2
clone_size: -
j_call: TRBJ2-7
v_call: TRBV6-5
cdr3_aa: CASSYSLEVAGEQYF
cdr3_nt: TGTGCCAGCAGTTACTCCCTCGAAGTAGCGGGCGAGCAGTACTTC

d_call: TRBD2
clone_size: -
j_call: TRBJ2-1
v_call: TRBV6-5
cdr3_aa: CASNSHSGHYNEQFF
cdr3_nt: TGTGCCAGCAATTCACATAGCGGGCACTACAATGAGCAGTTCTTC

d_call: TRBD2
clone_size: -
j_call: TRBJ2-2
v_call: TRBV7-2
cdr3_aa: CASSLGLAEAAGELFF
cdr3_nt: TGTGCCAGCAGCTTGGGACTAGCGGAGGCGGCCGGGGAGCTGTTTTTT

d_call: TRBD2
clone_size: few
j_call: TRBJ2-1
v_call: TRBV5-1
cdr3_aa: CASSSTGGSYNEQFF
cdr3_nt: TGCGCCAGCAGCTCCACGGGGGGGTCCTACAATGAGCAGTTCTTC

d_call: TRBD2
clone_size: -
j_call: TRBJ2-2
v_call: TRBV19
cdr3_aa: CASSIAGGLAGRNIGELFF
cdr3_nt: TGTGCCAGTAGTATTGCGGGGGGGCTAGCGGGAAGAAACATCGGGGAGCTGTTTTTT

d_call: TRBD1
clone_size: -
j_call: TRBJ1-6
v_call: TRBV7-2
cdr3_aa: CASSINRGESSPLHF
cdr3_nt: TGTGCCAGCAGTATAAACAGGGGTGAAAGCTCGCCCCTCCACTTT

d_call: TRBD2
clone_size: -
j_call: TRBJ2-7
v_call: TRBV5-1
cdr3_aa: CASSSGTSGPSSYEQYF
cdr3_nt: TGCGCCAGCAGCTCGGGGACTAGCGGGCCAAGCTCCTACGAGCAGTACTTC

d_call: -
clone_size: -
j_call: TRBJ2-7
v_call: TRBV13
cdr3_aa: CASSFRLLSYEQYF
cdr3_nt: TGTGCCAGCAGCTTCAGACTCCTCTCCTACGAGCAGTACTTC

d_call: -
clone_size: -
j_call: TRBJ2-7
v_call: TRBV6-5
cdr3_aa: CASSDSYEQYF
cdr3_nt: TGTGCCAGCAGTGACAGCTACGAGCAGTACTTC

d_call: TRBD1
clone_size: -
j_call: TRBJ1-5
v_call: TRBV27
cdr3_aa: CASSPSTGEVGQPQHF
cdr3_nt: TGTGCCAGCAGTCCTTCCACAGGGGAGGTCGGTCAGCCCCAGCATTTT

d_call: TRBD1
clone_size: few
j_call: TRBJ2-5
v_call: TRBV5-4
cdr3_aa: CASSDDRGQGETQYF
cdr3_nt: TGCGCCAGCAGCGATGACAGGGGGCAAGGAGAGACCCAGTACTTC

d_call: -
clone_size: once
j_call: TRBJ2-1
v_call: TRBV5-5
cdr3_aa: CASSSEESYNEQFF
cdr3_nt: TGTGCCAGCAGCTCAGAGGAATCCTACAATGAGCAGTTCTTC

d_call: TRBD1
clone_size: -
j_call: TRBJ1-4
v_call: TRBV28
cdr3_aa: CASRQTGGIEKLFF
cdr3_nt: TGTGCCAGCAGGCAGACAGGGGGTATTGAAAAACTGTTTTTT

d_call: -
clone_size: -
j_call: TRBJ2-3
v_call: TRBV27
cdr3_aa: CASSFPGRGRGLTDTQYF
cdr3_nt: TGTGCCAGCAGTTTCCCCGGCCGGGGGAGAGGGCTCACAGATACGCAGTATTTT

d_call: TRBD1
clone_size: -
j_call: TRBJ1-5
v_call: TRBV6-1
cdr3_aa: CASSDSGQGWARPQHF
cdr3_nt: TGTGCCAGCAGTGATTCGGGACAGGGGTGGGCGCGGCCCCAGCATTTT

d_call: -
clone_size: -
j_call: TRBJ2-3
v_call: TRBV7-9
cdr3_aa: CASRERLPGDTQYF
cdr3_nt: TGTGCCAGCCGCGAAAGGCTACCGGGGGATACGCAGTATTTT

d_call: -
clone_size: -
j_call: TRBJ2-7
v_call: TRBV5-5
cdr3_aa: CASSSEGPSGEQYF
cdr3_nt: TGTGCCAGCAGCTCAGAAGGACCTTCGGGAGAGCAGTACTTC

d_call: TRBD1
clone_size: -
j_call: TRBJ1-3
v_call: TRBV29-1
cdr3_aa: CSAGQSSGNTIYF
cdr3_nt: TGCAGCGCGGGACAGAGCTCTGGAAACACCATATATTTT

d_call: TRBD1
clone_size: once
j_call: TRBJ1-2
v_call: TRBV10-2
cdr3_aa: CASSEGQGPGYTF
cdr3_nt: TGCGCCAGCAGTGAGGGACAGGGGCCTGGCTACACCTTC

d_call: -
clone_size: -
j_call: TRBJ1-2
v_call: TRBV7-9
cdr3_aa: CSSSLAGGYSNYGYTF
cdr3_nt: TGTTCCAGCAGCTTAGCTGGAGGGTATTCTAACTATGGCTACACCTTC

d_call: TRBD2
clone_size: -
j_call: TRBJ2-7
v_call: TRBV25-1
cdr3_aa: CASSPPRRLAESYEQYF
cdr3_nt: TGTGCCAGCAGCCCCCCTCGGAGACTAGCGGAATCCTACGAGCAGTACTTC

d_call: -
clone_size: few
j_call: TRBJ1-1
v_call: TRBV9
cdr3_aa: CASSVGMRNTEAFF
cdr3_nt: TGTGCCAGCAGCGTAGGTATGCGGAACACTGAAGCTTTCTTT

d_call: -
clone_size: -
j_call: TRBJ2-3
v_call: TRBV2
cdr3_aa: CARQGTTGSTDTQYF
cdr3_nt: TGTGCCCGCCAGGGTACGACAGGTAGCACAGATACGCAGTATTTT

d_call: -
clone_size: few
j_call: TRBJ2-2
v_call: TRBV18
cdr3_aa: CASSTNGELFF
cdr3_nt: TGTGCCAGCTCAACTAACGGGGAGCTGTTTTTT

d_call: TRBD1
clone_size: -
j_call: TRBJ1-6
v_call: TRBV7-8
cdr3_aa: CASTSQTGGHSPLHF
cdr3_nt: TGTGCCAGCACCTCCCAGACAGGGGGCCATTCACCCCTCCACTTT

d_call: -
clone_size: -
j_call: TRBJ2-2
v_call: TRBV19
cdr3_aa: CASSPQGMDGELFF
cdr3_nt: TGTGCCAGTAGCCCACAGGGAATGGACGGGGAGCTGTTTTTT

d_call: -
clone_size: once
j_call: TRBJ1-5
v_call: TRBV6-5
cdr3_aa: CASRVGDSNQPQHF
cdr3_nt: TGTGCCAGCAGGGTCGGTGATAGCAATCAGCCCCAGCATTTT

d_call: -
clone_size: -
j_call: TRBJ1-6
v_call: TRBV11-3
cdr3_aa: CASSPRQEPALHF
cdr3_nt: TGTGCCAGCAGCCCCCGACAGGAACCAGCCCTCCACTTT

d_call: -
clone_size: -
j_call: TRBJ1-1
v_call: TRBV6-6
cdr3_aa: CASSYSTEPEAFF
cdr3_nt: TGTGCCAGCAGTTACTCGACAGAACCAGAAGCTTTCTTT

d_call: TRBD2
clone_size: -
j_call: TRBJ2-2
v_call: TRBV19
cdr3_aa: CASMRIGTSGSWGTGELFF
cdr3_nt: TGTGCCAGTATGAGAATTGGGACTAGCGGGAGTTGGGGCACCGGGGAGCTGTTTTTT

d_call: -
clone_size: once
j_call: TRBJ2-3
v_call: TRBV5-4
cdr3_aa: CASSSDAQRGTDTQYF
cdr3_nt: TGTGCCAGCAGCTCGGATGCCCAGCGGGGCACAGATACGCAGTATTTT

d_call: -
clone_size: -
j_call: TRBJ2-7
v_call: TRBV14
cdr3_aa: CASSQDPTTASYEQYF
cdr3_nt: TGTGCCAGCAGCCAAGATCCGACTACCGCGTCCTACGAGCAGTACTTC

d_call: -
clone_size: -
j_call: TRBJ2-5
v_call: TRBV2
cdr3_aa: CASKAGEETQYF
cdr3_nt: TGTGCCAGCAAGGCAGGGGAGGAGACCCAGTACTTC

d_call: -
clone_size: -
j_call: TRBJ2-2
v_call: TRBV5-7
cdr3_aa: CASSLAERQVNTGELFF
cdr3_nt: TGTGCCAGCAGCTTGGCAGAGCGACAGGTTAACACCGGGGAGCTGTTTTTT

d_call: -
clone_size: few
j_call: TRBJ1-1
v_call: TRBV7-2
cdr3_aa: CASSPPRQAAGQAFF
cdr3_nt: TGTGCCAGCAGCCCTCCAAGACAGGCGGCAGGGCAAGCTTTCTTT

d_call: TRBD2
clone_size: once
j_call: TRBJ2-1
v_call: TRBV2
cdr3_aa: CASSQVQAGGSYNEQFF
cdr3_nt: TGTGCCAGCAGTCAAGTTCAAGCGGGGGGATCCTACAATGAGCAGTTCTTC

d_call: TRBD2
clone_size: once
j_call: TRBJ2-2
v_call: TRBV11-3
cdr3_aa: CASSKLAGTGELFF
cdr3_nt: TGTGCCAGCAGCAAACTAGCGGGCACCGGGGAGCTGTTTTTT

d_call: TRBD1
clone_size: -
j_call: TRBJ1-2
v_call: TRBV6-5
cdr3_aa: CASSYGWDSGGYTF
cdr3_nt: TGTGCCAGCAGTTACGGATGGGACAGCGGGGGCTACACCTTC

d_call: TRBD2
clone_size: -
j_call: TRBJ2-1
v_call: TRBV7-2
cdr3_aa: CASSPRGLAGVSYNEQFF
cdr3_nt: TGTGCCAGCAGCCCACGGGGCCTAGCGGGAGTTTCCTACAATGAGCAGTTCTTC

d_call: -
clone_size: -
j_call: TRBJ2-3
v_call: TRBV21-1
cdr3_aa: CASSYLGGDTQYF
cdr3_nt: TGTGCCAGCAGTTACTTGGGGGGAGATACGCAGTATTTT

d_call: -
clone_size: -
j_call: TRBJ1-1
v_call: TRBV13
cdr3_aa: CASSLTSLRRGNTEAFF
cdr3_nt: TGTGCCAGCAGCTTAACGTCCTTACGCCGGGGGAACACTGAAGCTTTCTTT

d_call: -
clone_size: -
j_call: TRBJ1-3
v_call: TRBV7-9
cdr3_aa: CASSPGYSGPRNTIYF
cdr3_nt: TGTGCCAGCAGCCCGGGTTATTCAGGGCCTCGAAACACCATATATTTT

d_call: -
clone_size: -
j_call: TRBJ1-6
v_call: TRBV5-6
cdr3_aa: CASSLVAGISPLHF
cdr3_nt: TGTGCCAGCAGCTTGGTGGCTGGTATTTCACCCCTCCACTTT